What follows are 22 T cell receptor beta chains derived from one specimen sequenced in a study of post-analysis software for immune sequencing data. Study-level findings and limits: Higher frequency in patients than in controls was seen for about five TRBV segments, with TRBV5-6, TRBV5-1 and TRBV20-1 among them.

Sequencing libraries made from TCR beta cDNA carried unique molecular identifiers. TCRdb reanalysed the PCR reads using MiXCR and keeps one entry per CDR3 protein. Of some 890,000 distinct CDR3 sequences listed, under 70% are singletons. Their cognate antigens are unknown. Sequencing used blood. The receptors here all came from a girl aged 5 to 17 with multiple sclerosis.

The chain recombines TRBV12-3 or TRBV12-4 with TRBJ2-1, with D tentatively TRBD1 (6 bases). V lost 3 bases and J lost 8, with 17 bases in between. This CDR3 is 15 amino acids long. DNA for the CDR3: TGTGCCAGCAGTTTCTCACAGGGTCTCGTGTATGAGCAGTTCTTC. It codes for CASSFSQGLVYEQFF.

V and J are TRBV7-2 and TRBJ2-4; D is perhaps TRBD1 or TRBD2 (7 bases each). TRBJ2-7 matches the DNA end more closely, so the J call is doubtful. The length of the CDR3 is 15 residues. In germline, CDR1 is SGHTA, CDR2 FQGNSA. The DNA of the CDR3 is TGTGCCAGCAGCCCAGGGGGGGAGGAGAAAAACGAGCAGTACTTC. Its protein product is CASSPGGEEKNEQYF.

CDR3 sequence: CASSPDGRGGEQYF. The CDR3 DNA sequence: TGTGCCAGCTCACCGGATGGACGGGGGGGAGAGCAGTACTTC. The V gene is TRBV18, the J gene TRBJ2-7, with TRBD2 matching over 8 bases. Germline values: CDR1 KGHSH, CDR2 LQKENI. Losses at the gene ends were 3 bases for V and 7 bases for J; bases not matched to a gene: 8. The CDR3 length is 14 residues.

The V call is TRBV20-1, the J call TRBJ2-1, with D unresolved. CDR1 is DFQATT, CDR2 SNEGSKA, per germline (reference sequence). Trimming left V 2 bases short and J 6 bases short, with 17 bases between. The CDR3 length is 15 residues. The CDR3 DNA reads as TGCAGTGCTAGACCTGAGAATTTAGGGCGCAATGAGCAGTTCTTC. Its protein is CSARPENLGRNEQFF.

V gene TRBV15 combines with J gene TRBJ2-1; no firm D call. CDR3 length equals 15 residues. Germline CDR1 is LNHNV and CDR2 is YYDKDF (reference sequence). The V end was cut by 1 base, the J end by 0 bases, with 7 bases between. CDR3 amino acids: CATSRGASSYNEQFF. The CDR3 DNA reads as TGTGCCACCAGCAGAGGGGCCAGCTCCTACAATGAGCAGTTCTTC.

This chain joins TRBV9 and TRBJ2-7, with a tentative D call TRBD1 (5 bases). Looked up from germline, CDR1 is SGDLS and CDR2 is YYNGEE. V lost 0 bases to trimming and J lost 5 bases, with 15 bases between them. The CDR3 is 15 amino acids. For the CDR3, the DNA is TGTGCCAGCAGCGTAGGACCAGGGAACAACGACGAGCAGTACTTC. Its translation: CASSVGPGNNDEQYF. Together with reference TRBV9 and TRBJ2-7, the CDR3 gives the full variable domain: DSGVTQTPKHLITATGQRVTLRCSPRSGDLSVYWYQQSLDQGLQFLIQYYNGEERAKGNILERFSAQQFPDLHSELNLSSLELGDSALYFCASSVGPGNNDEQYFGPGTRLTVT.

The chain employs TRBV10-3 and TRBJ1-2; TRBD1 agrees at 7 bases. Germline assignment: CDR1 ENHRY and CDR2 SYGVKD. V shed 6 bases and J 0 bases; nucleotides not matched to a gene: 7. This CDR3 contains 15 residues. CDR3 region: CAIRTGLDSNYGYTF. In DNA form, the CDR3 reads TGTGCCATCAGGACAGGGTTGGATTCTAACTATGGCTACACCTTC.

The chain combines TRBV27 with TRBJ2-1; no clear D gene. Germline assignment: CDR1 MNHEY and CDR2 SMNVEV (reference sequence). Trimming pared 5 bases from V and 0 bases from J, leaving 11 bases between. This CDR3 region has 15 residues. The CDR3 reads CASSGVPSSYNEQFF. For the CDR3, the DNA is TGTGCCAGCAGTGGCGTTCCCAGCTCCTACAATGAGCAGTTCTTC.

This chain connects TRBV29-1 to TRBJ2-5; TRBD1 agrees at 7 bases. V dropped 5 bases and J dropped 5; count of bases not matched to a gene: 11. The CDR3 runs 14 residues. Germline lookup yields CDR1 SQVTM and CDR2 ANQGSEA. CDR3 residues: CSVLTGAVRETQYF. The CDR3 DNA is TGCAGCGTTCTTACAGGGGCCGTTCGGGAGACCCAGTACTTC.

The table lists this clonotype with a few counts. V usage is TRBV20-1 and J usage is TRBJ2-4, with 12 bases fitting TRBD2. Germline CDR1 is DFQATT and CDR2 is SNEGSKA (reference sequence). Trimming took 8 bases from V and 3 from J; bases not matched to a gene: 11. CDR3 size: 16 residues. CDR3 in amino acids: CSLILLAGGGKNIQYF. Written as DNA, the CDR3 is TGCAGTCTTATATTACTAGCGGGGGGAGGCAAAAACATTCAGTACTTC.

V and J are TRBV5-1 and TRBJ2-3; 12 bases are a match to TRBD2. Germline assignment: CDR1 SGHRS and CDR2 YFSETQ. The V segment lost 5 bases and the J segment 5 bases; nucleotides outside the gene matches: 9. The CDR3 runs 16 residues. This chain's CDR3 is CASRPPGLAGGDTQYF. CDR3 DNA sequence: TGCGCCAGCAGGCCCCCGGGACTAGCGGGCGGAGATACGCAGTATTTT.

This clonotype was counted between two and nine times. The chain has TRBV7-9 and TRBJ1-6, with 8 bases aligning to TRBD1. The junction had 5 bases not matched to a gene; V was cut back by 1 base and J by 9 bases. The germline CDR1 and CDR2 sequences are SEHNR and FQNEAQ (reference sequence). The CDR3 is 15 amino acids. CDR3 sequence: CASSLDGQGFSPLHF. The CDR3 nucleotides read TGTGCCAGCAGCTTAGATGGACAGGGTTTTTCACCCCTCCACTTT.

The chain links TRBV5-1 to TRBJ1-1; unclear D gene. Germline CDR1 and CDR2: SGHRS and YFSETQ. The CDR3 spans 12 residues. V shed 0 bases and J shed 8 bases, with 8 bases lying between them. The CDR3 nucleotides read TGCGCCAGCAGCTTGGCGAGGGAGGAAGCTTTCTTT. Translation: CASSLAREEAFF.

The chain is built from TRBV4-2 and TRBJ2-5; 9 nucleotides align to TRBD2. With 1 base clipped from V and 5 bases from J, the junction kept 8 bases outside the gene matches. The germline CDR1 and CDR2 sequences are LGHNA and YNFKEQ. This CDR3 spans 16 amino acids. The CDR3, as DNA: TGTGCCAGCAGCCAAGTGGCGGGAGGGAGGACGGAGACCCAGTACTTC. Its protein is CASSQVAGGRTETQYF.

This clonotype was seen a handful of times. The chain recombines TRBV12-3 or TRBV12-4 with TRBJ2-5; D is unresolved. The germline V and J ends were trimmed by 6 bases and 2 bases, with 4 bases remaining between them. This CDR3 is built from 11 residues. CDR3 amino acids: CASRYQETQYF. CDR3 DNA: TGTGCCAGCAGATATCAAGAGACCCAGTACTTC.

The rearrangement uses TRBV12-3 or TRBV12-4 and TRBJ1-2, with TRBD1 as a possible D gene (5 bases). CDR3 length equals 14 residues. Trimming shortened V by 4 bases and J by 4 bases, and 13 bases separated the two germline ends. CDR3 bases: TGTGCCAGCAGTTGGGGGTCGAGTTCCTATGGCTACACCTTC. Encoded protein: CASSWGSSSYGYTF.

This clonotype has only one observation. The chain uses TRBV7-9 and TRBJ2-1; TRBD2 might be the D (6 bases). Per germline, CDR1 SEHNR and CDR2 FQNEAQ (reference sequence). The CDR3 is 16 residues long. V was pared by 4 bases and J by 9 bases, with 22 bases between. The CDR3, as DNA: TGTGCCAGCAGCTACCCTGGCCGTAGGGGAGCGGGTGAGCAGTTCTTC. This encodes CASSYPGRRGAGEQFF.

This clonotype appeared a few times. The rearrangement links TRBV10-3 to TRBJ2-7; 16 bases align to TRBD2. Trimming took 6 bases from V and 7 from J; bases not matched to a gene: 15. The CDR3 has 18 residues. CDR1 is ENHRY, CDR2 SYGVKD, per germline. The CDR3 loop reads CAIRSGLAGGGSYNEQYF. The CDR3 DNA is TGTGCCATCAGGTCGGGACTAGCGGGGGGGGGCTCCTACAATGAGCAGTACTTC.

This clonotype was observed once. This chain joins TRBV4-1 and TRBJ2-3; 8 bases agree with TRBD2. J was trimmed by 6 bases and V by 1 base; bases with no gene match: 15. The length of the CDR3 is 18 residues. Germline-derived CDR1 and CDR2 are MGHRA and YSYEKL. CDR3 sequence reads: CASSQVGPGAGVDDTQYF. The CDR3 coding sequence is TGCGCCAGCAGCCAAGTGGGCCCGGGAGCGGGAGTGGATGATACGCAGTATTTT.

The CDR3 sequence: CASSFWRESYNEQFF. The CDR3, as DNA: TGTGCCAGCAGTTTTTGGCGGGAGTCCTACAATGAGCAGTTCTTC. The chain links TRBV12-3 or TRBV12-4 to TRBJ2-1, with TRBD2 matching over 7 bases. The CDR3 is 15 residues long. J gave up 1 base and V 3 bases, and 3 bases lay outside the gene matches.

About this clonotype itself: The junction departs from germline at one end; a sequencing error may be responsible. This chain links TRBV5-1 with TRBJ2-5, with 9 bases aligning to TRBD1. The CDR3 extends over 14 amino acids. Germline V CDR1 and CDR2: SGHRS, YFSETQ. The CDR3 region is CVSSRGDRAETQYF. The CDR3 nucleotides are TGCGTCAGCAGCCGAGGGGACAGGGCAGAGACCCAGTACTTC.

The genes are TRBV5-1 and TRBJ2-4; tentative D call: TRBD1 (6 bases). CDR1 and CDR2 from the germline V gene are SGHRS and YFSETQ. The CDR3 consists of 14 residues. The ends were cut back, 1 base at V and 6 bases at J, with 11 bases in the middle. The CDR3 here is CASSLSGESNIQYF. The CDR3 DNA follows: TGCGCCAGCAGCTTGTCAGGGGAATCAAACATTCAGTACTTC.